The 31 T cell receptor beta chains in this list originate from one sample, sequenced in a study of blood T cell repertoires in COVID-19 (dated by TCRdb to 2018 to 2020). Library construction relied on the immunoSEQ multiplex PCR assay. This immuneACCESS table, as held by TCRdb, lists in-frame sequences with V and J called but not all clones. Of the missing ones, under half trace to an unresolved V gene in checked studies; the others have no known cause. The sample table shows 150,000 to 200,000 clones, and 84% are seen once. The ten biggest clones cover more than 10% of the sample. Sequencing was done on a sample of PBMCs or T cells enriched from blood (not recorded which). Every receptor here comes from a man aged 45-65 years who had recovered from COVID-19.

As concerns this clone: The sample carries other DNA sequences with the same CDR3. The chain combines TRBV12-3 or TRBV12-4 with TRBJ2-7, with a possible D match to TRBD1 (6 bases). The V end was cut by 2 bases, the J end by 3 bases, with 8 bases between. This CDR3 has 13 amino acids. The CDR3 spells CASSLTRGYEQYF. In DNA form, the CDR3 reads TGTGCCAGCAGTTTAACCAGGGGCTACGAGCAGTACTTC.

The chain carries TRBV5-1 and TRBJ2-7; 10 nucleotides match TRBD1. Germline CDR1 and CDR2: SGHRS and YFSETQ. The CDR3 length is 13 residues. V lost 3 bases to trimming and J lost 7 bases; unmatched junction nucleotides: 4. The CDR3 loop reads CASSWTGGREQYF. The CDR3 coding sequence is TGCGCCAGCAGCTGGACAGGGGGTAGGGAGCAGTACTTC.

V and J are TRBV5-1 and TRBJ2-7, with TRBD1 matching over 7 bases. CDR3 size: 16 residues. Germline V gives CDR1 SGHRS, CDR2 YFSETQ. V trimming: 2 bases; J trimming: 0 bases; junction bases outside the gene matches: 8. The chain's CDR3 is CASSFLPDRSSYEQYF. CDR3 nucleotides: TGCGCCAGCAGCTTTTTGCCGGACAGGAGCTCCTACGAGCAGTACTTC.

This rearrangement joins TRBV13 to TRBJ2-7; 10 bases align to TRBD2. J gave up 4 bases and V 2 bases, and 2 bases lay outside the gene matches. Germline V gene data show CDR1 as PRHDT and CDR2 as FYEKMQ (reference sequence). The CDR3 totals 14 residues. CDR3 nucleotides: TGTGCCAGCAGCTTAATAGCGGGGGGATACGAGCAGTACTTC. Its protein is CASSLIAGGYEQYF.

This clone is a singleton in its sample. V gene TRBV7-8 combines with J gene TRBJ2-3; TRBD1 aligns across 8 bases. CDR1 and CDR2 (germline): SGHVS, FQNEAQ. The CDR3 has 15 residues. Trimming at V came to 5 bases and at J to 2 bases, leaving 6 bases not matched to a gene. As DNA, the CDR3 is TGTGCCAGCAGCCCAAGGACAGGGTACACAGATACGCAGTATTTT. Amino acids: CASSPRTGYTDTQYF.

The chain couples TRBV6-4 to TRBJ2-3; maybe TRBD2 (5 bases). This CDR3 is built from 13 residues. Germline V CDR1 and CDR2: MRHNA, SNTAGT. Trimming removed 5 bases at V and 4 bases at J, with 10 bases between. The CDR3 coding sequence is TGTGCCAGCAGTTTAACTAGTTCAGATACGCAGTATTTT. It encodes CASSLTSSDTQYF.

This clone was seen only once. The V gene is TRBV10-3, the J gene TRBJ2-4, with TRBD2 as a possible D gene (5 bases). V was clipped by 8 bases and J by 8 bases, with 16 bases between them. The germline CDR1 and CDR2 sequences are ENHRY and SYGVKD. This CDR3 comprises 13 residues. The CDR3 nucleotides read TGTGCCATCGGCCGGGGTGATATGGACATTCAGTACTTC. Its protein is CAIGRGDMDIQYF.

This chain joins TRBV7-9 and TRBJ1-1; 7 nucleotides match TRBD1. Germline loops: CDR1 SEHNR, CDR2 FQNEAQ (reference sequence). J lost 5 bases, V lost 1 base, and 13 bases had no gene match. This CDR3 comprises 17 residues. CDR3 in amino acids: CASSLEEQTGPRTEAFF. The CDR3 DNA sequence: TGTGCCAGCAGCTTAGAGGAGCAGACAGGGCCTAGGACTGAAGCTTTCTTT. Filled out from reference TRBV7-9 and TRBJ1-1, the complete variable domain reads DTGVSQNPRHKITKRGQNVTFRCDPISEHNRLYWYRQTLGQGPEFLTYFQNEAQLEKSRLLSDRFSAERPKGSFSTLEIQRTEQGDSAMYLCASSLEEQTGPRTEAFFGQGTRLTVV.

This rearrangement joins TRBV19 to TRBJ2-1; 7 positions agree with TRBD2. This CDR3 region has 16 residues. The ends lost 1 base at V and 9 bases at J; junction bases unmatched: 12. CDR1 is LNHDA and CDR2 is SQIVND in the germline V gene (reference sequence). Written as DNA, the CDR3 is TGTGCCAGTAGTATAGGTGGCCCCATCCCGGGGGGTGAGCAGTTCTTC. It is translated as CASSIGGPIPGGEQFF.

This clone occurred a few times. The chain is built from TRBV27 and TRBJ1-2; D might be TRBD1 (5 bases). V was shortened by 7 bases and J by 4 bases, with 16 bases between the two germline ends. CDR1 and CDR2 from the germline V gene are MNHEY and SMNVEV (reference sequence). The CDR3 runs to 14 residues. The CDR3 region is CASTSGPGSYGYTF. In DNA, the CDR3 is TGTGCCAGCACCTCCGGGCCAGGGTCCTATGGCTACACCTTC.

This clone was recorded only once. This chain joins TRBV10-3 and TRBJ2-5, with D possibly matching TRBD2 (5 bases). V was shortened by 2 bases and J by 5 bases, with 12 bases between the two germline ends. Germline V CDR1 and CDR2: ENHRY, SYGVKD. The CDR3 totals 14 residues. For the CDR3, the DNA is TGTGCCATCAGTGAGCCGACTATGATGGAGACCCAGTACTTC. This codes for CAISEPTMMETQYF.

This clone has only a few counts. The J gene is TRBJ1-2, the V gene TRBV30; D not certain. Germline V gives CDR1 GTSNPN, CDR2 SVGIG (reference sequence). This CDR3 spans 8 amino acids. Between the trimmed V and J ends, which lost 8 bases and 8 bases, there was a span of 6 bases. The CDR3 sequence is CALTGYTF. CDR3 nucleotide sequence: TGTGCCCTTACAGGCTACACCTTC.

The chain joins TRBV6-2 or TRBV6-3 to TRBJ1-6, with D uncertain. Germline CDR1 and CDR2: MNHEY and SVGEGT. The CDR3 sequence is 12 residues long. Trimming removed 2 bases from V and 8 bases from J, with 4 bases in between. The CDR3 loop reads CASSYQDSPLHF. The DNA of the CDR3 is TGTGCCAGCAGTTACCAGGATTCACCCCTCCACTTT.

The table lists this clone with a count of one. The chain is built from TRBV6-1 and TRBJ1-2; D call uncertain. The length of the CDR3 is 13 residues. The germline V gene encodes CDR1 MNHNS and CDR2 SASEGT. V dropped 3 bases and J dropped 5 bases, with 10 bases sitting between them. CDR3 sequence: CASSETGLYGYTF. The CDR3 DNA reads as TGTGCCAGCAGTGAGACGGGTTTGTATGGCTACACCTTC.

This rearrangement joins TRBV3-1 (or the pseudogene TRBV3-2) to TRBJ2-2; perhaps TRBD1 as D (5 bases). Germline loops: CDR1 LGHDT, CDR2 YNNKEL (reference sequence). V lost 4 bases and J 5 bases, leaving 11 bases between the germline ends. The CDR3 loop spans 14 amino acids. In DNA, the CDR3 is TGTGCCAGCAGCCGGAGAACAGGAACCGGGGAGCTGTTTTTT. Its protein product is CASSRRTGTGELFF.

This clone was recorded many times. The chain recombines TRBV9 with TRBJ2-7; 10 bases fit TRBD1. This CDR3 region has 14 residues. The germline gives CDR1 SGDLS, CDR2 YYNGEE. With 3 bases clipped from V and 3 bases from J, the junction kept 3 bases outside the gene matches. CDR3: CASSAGQGDYEQYF. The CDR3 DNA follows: TGTGCCAGCAGCGCCGGACAGGGGGACTACGAGCAGTACTTC.

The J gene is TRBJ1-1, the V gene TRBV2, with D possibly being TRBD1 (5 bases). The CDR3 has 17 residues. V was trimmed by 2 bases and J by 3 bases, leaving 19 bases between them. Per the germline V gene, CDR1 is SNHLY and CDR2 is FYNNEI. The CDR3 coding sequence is TGTGCCAGCAGTGAAAGGGGCAGCTGGTCGGGGGACACTGAAGCTTTCTTT. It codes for CASSERGSWSGDTEAFF.

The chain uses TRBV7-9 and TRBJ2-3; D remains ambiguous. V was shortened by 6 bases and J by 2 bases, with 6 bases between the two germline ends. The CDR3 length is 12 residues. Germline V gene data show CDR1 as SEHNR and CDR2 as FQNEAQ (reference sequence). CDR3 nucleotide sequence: TGTGCCAGCAGTTCTACCACAGATACGCAGTATTTT. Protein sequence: CASSSTTDTQYF. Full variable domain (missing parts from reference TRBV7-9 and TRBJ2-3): DTGVSQNPRHKITKRGQNVTFRCDPISEHNRLYWYRQTLGQGPEFLTYFQNEAQLEKSRLLSDRFSAERPKGSFSTLEIQRTEQGDSAMYLCASSSTTDTQYFGPGTRLTVL.

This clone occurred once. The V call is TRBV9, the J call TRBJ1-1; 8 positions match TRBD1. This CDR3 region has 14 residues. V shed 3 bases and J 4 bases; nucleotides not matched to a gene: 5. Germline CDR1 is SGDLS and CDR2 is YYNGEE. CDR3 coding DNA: TGTGCCAGCAGCGGTAAGGACAGGGCCACTGAAGCTTTCTTT. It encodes CASSGKDRATEAFF.

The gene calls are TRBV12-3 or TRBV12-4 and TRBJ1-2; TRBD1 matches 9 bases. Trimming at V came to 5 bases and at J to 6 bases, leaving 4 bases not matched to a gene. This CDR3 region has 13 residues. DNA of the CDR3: TGTGCCAGCAGTCCCGGGACAGGGCATGGCTACACCTTC. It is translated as CASSPGTGHGYTF.

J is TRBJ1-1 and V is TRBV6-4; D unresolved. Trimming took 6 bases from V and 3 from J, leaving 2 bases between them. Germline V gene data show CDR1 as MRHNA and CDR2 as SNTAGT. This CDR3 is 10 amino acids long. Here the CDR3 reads CASSYTEAFF. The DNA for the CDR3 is TGTGCCAGCAGCTACACTGAAGCTTTCTTT.

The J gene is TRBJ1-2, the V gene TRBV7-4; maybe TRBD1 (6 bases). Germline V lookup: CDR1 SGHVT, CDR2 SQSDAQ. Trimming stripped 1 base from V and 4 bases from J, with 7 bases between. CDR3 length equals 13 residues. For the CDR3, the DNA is TGTGCCAGCAGCTTAGGGACAGCCTATGGCTACACCTTC. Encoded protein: CASSLGTAYGYTF.

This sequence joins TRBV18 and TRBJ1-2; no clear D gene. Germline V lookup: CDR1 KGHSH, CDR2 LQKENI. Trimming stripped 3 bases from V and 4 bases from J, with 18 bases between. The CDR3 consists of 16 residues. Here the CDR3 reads CASSPTGTLRSYGYTF. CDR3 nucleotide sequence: TGTGCCAGCTCACCTACCGGAACCCTACGGAGCTATGGCTACACCTTC. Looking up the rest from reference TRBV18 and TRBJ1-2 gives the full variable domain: NAGVMQNPRHLVRRRGQEARLRCSPMKGHSHVYWYRQLPEEGLKFMVYLQKENIIDESGMPKERFSAEFPKEGPSILRIQQVVRGDSAAYFCASSPTGTLRSYGYTFGSGTRLTVV.

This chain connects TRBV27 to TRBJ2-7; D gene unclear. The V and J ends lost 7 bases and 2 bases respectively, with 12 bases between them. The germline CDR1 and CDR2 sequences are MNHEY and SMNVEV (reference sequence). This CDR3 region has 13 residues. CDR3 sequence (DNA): TGTGCCAGCAAGGTCGTCGGAGCCTACGAGCAGTACTTC. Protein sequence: CASKVVGAYEQYF.

The CDR3 loop reads CASSLGARMGNTIYF. CDR3 nucleotides: TGTGCCAGCAGTTTGGGGGCACGGATGGGAAACACCATATATTTT. This chain uses TRBV28 with TRBJ1-3; tentative D call: TRBD1 (6 bases). The V gene's germline CDR1 is MDHEN and CDR2 SYDVKM. Trimming stripped 3 bases from V and 4 bases from J, with 13 bases between. The CDR3 loop spans 15 amino acids.

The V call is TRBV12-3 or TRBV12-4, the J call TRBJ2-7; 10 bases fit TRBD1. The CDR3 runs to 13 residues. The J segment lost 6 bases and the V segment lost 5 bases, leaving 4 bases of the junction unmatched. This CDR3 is CASSQWTGGEQYF. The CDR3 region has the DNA TGTGCCAGCAGTCAGTGGACAGGGGGCGAGCAGTACTTC.

CDR3 in amino acids: CASSAGGVNSPLHF. In DNA form, the CDR3 reads TGTGCCAGCAGCGCGGGGGGTGTGAATTCACCCCTCCACTTT. The chain is built from TRBV9 and TRBJ1-6; D possibly corresponds to TRBD1 (5 bases). CDR3 length: 14 residues. V lost 3 bases and J lost 7, with 11 bases in between. Germline CDR1 and CDR2: SGDLS and YYNGEE.

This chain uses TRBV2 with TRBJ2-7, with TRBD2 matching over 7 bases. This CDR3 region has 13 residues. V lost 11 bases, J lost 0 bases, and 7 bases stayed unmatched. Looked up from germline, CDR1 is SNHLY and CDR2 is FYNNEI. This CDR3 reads CACEGRVSYEQYF. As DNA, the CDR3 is TGTGCCTGTGAGGGGAGGGTCTCCTACGAGCAGTACTTC.

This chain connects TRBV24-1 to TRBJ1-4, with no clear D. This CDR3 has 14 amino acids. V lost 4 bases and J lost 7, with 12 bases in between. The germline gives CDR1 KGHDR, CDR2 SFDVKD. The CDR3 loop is CATSDPSGGEKLFF. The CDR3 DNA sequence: TGTGCCACCAGTGACCCCTCAGGAGGTGAAAAACTGTTTTTT.

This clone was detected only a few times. CDR3 in DNA: TGTGCCAGCAGCCAAGATTTCGGGGGGGCCGGGAAGACCCAGTACTTC. This sequence encodes CASSQDFGGAGKTQYF. The chain employs TRBV3-1 (or the pseudogene TRBV3-2) and TRBJ2-5; 8 bases match TRBD2. This CDR3 comprises 16 residues. V trimming: 0 bases; J trimming: 6 bases; junction bases outside the gene matches: 9. Per the germline V gene, CDR1 is LGHDT and CDR2 is YNNKEL (reference sequence).

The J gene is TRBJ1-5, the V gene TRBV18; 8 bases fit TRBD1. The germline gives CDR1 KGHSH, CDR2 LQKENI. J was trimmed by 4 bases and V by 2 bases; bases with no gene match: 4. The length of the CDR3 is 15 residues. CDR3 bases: TGTGCCAGCTCACCAGACAGGGGTGCTAATCAGCCCCAGCATTTT. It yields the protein CASSPDRGANQPQHF.